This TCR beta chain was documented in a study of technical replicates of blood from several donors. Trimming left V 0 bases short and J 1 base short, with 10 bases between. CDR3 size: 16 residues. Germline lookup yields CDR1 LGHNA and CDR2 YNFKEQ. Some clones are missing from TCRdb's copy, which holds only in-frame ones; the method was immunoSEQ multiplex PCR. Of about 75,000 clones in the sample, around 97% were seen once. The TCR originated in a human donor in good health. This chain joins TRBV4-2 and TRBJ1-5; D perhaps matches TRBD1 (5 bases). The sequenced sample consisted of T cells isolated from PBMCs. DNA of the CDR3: TGTGCCAGCAGCCAAGATCTCAGGGCGAGCAATCAGCCCCAGCATTTT. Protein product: CASSQDLRASNQPQHF.